This TCR beta chain was captured in a study of control samples from healthy donors and cancer patients. Sequencing was performed with immunoSEQ multiplex PCR; in TCRdb, only in-frame clones are kept and a portion is missing. The profile shows 90,000 to 95,000 clones, 85% of them singletons. The J segment lost 2 bases and the V segment lost 5 bases, leaving 5 bases of the junction unmatched. Germline CDR1 reads MNHEY; CDR2 reads SVGAGI. The CDR3 runs to 14 residues. The specimen sequenced was blood. V and J are TRBV6-5 and TRBJ2-5; 7 nucleotides match TRBD1. The TCR comes from a man aged 25-40 years in good health. The CDR3 protein is CASSTTGQQETQYF. The CDR3 coding sequence is TGTGCCAGCAGTACGACAGGGCAACAAGAGACCCAGTACTTC.